Each of the 7 T cell receptor beta chains below was sequenced from the same sample in a study of cytomegalovirus exposure and HLA in healthy donors. The PCR employed 60 Vbeta primers together with 13 Jbeta primers. Repertoires were generated with immunoSEQ multiplex PCR, while TCRdb's copy carries only in-frame clones and drops some. The sample includes about 160,000 clones. The sequencing sample was made of PBMCs. The receptors here all came from an older woman in good health and CMV-seronegative.

The V call is TRBV6-6, the J call TRBJ1-4; D unclear. With 2 bases removed from V and 0 bases from J, the gap between germline ends came to 4 bases. The CDR3 loop spans 14 amino acids. The germline CDR1 and CDR2 sequences are MNHNY and SVGAGI (reference sequence). DNA for the CDR3: TGTGCCAGCAGTTACCCGGCAACTAATGAAAAACTGTTTTTT. Protein product: CASSYPATNEKLFF.

The chain is built from TRBV7-2 and TRBJ1-3; 7 positions match TRBD1. Per the germline V gene, CDR1 is SGHTA and CDR2 is FQGNSA. The CDR3 runs 16 residues. Germline trimming cut 5 bases from V and 0 bases from J; bases unmatched to any gene: 7. In DNA form, the CDR3 reads TGTGCCAGCAGCCCCCGGACAGGTCACTCTGGAAACACCATATATTTT. Amino acid sequence: CASSPRTGHSGNTIYF.

This chain connects TRBV5-1 to TRBJ2-3, with TRBD1 identical over 10 bases. This CDR3 contains 18 residues. The ends lost 4 bases at V and 4 bases at J; junction bases unmatched: 15. Germline CDR1 reads SGHRS; CDR2 reads YFSETQ. The CDR3 DNA is TGCGCCAGCAGCCTGGAATTTATAGGACAGGGGGTTTCAGATACGCAGTATTTT. It yields the protein CASSLEFIGQGVSDTQYF.

This chain links TRBV5-1 with TRBJ2-1, with TRBD2 as a possible D gene (5 bases). Between the trimmed V and J ends, which lost 3 bases and 0 bases, there was a span of 16 bases. CDR1 SGHRS and CDR2 YFSETQ come from the germline V gene. The CDR3 sequence is 17 residues long. CDR3: CASSSAGRSGSYNEQFF. The CDR3 nucleotides read TGCGCCAGCAGCTCAGCCGGCCGGAGCGGCTCCTACAATGAGCAGTTCTTC.

The chain employs TRBV19 and TRBJ1-1, with unresolved D. CDR1 and CDR2 from the germline V gene are LNHDA and SQIVND (reference sequence). The ends were cut back, 0 bases at V and 8 bases at J, with 7 bases in the middle. There are 12 residues in the CDR3. CDR3 bases: TGTGCCAGTAGTATAGACCACCGGGAAGCTTTCTTT. It specifies CASSIDHREAFF.

The rearrangement joins TRBV7-8 to TRBJ1-1; no clear D. Germline-derived CDR1 and CDR2 are SGHVS and FQNEAQ. The V end lost 0 bases, the J end lost 1 base, and 9 bases lay between the germline ends. The CDR3 consists of 15 residues. CDR3 residues: CASSLAGLKNTEAFF. CDR3 sequence (DNA): TGTGCCAGCAGCTTAGCTGGGCTGAAGAACACTGAAGCTTTCTTT.

This chain links TRBV29-1 with TRBJ2-5, with 7 bases identical to TRBD1. The CDR3 runs to 13 residues. Germline V gene sequence: CDR1 SQVTM, CDR2 ANQGSEA. Trimming took 7 bases from V and 6 from J; bases not matched to a gene: 11. CDR3 residues: CSAGVDRRQTQYF. The CDR3 DNA sequence: TGCAGCGCTGGGGTGGACAGGAGGCAGACCCAGTACTTC.